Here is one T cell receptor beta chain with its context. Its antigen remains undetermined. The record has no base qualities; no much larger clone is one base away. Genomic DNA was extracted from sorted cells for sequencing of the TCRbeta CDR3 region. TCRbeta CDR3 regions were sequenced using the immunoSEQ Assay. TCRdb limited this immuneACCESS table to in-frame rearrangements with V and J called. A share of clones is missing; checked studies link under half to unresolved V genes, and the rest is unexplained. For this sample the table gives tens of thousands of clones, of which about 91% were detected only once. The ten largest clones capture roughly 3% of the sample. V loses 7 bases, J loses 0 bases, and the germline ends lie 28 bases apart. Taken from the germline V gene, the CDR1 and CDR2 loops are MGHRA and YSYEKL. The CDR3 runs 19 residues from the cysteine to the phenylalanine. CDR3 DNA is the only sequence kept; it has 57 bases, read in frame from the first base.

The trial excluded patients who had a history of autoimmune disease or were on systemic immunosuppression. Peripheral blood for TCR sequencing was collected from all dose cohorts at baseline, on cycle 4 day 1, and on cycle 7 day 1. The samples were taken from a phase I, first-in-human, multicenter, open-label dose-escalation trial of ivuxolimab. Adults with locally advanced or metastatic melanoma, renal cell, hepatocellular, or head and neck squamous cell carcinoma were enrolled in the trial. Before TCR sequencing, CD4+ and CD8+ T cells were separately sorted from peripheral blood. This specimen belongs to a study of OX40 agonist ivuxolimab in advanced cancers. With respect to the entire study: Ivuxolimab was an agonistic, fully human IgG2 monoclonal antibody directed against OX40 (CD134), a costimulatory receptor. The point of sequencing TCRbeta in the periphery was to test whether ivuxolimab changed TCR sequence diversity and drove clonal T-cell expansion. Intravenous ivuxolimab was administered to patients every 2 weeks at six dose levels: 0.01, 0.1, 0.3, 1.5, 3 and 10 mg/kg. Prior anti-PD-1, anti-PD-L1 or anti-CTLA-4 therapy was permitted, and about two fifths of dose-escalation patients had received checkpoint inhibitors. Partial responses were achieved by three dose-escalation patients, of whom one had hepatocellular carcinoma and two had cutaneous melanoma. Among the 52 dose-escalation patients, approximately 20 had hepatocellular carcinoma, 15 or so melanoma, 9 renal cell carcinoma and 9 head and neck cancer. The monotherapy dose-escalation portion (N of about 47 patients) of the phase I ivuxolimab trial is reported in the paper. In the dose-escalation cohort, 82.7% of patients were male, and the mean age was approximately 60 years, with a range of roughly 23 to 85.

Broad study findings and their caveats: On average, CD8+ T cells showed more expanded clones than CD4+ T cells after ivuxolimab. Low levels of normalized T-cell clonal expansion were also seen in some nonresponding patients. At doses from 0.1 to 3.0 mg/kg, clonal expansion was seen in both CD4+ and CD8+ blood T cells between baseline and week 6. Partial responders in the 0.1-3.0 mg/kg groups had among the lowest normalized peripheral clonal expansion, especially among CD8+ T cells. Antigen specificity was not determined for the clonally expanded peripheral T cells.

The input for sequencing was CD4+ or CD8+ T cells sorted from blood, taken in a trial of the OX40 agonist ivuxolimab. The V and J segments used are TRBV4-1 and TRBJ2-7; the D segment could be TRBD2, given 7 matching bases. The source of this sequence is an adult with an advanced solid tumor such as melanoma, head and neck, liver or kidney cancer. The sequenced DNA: TGCGCCAGCACCCTACAACCGACATTGGGGGGGGCTTCCTCCTACGAGCAGTACTTC. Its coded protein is CASTLQPTLGGASSYEQYF.